This T cell receptor (beta chain) appears in the sequencing data of a study of cytomegalovirus exposure and HLA in healthy donors. Trimming shortened V by 5 bases and J by 1 base, and 11 bases separated the two germline ends. The length of the CDR3 is 14 residues. Germline CDR1 SGHTA, CDR2 FQGTGA. The study's findings and limits: Later on, analysis showed that most CMV-associated TCR beta chains appeared to be HLA-restricted.

Note on this clone: Its target is unknown.

Vbeta (60) and Jbeta (13) primers were used in the PCR. Clones were read by immunoSEQ multiplex PCR, and TCRdb kept only the in-frame ones, dropping some. The data hold approximately 130,000 clones, with about 82% observed a single time. The chain carries TRBV7-3 and TRBJ1-1, with D tentatively TRBD1 (6 bases). Source material: PBMCs. The receptor was derived from a boy between 10 and 17 years old in good health and CMV-seronegative. The CDR3 DNA follows: TGTGCCAGCAGCGAGACAGGACCGAACACTGAAGCTTTCTTT. Translated, it gives CASSETGPNTEAFF.